Described below is a single T cell receptor (beta chain) sequence and its context. The record originates from a study of blood T cell repertoires in COVID-19. About the research overall: Samples representing acute and convalescent COVID-19 were sourced from the United States, Italy and Spain. Sample material is recorded as cDNA or gDNA derived from T cells, B-cell-depleted T cells, or PBMCs.

In the original analysis: Amplification of reference gene primers provided the estimated nucleated cell counts. Measured with immunoSEQ multiplex PCR; TCRdb has only the in-frame clones, and not every one. V, J and clone size reflect that table, while D and trimming were determined from the DNA. Of about 240,000 clones in the sample, about 90% are singletons; the top ten hold around 2.8%. The length of the CDR3 is 14 residues. Germline trimming cut 0 bases from V and 4 bases from J; bases unmatched to any gene: 1. Germline V gene sequence: CDR1 SGHTA, CDR2 FQGTGA. The source material was peripheral blood. V and J are TRBV7-3 and TRBJ2-3; the match to TRBD1 covers 7 bases. The TCR comes from a woman aged 25 to 39 who had recovered from COVID-19. CDR3 region: CASSLTGGADTQYF. DNA for the CDR3: TGTGCCAGCAGCTTAACAGGGGGCGCAGATACGCAGTATTTT.